The 25 T cell receptor beta chains given below trace back to one sample, sequenced in a study of blood T cell repertoires in COVID-19. Repertoires were generated with immunoSEQ multiplex PCR, while TCRdb's copy carries only in-frame clones and drops some. Seen here are tens of thousands of clones, roughly 90% observed once, and the top ten hold about 9%. Sequencing was carried out using peripheral blood. The source of these receptors is a human donor in a cohort sampled during active COVID-19.

The J gene is TRBJ2-5, the V gene TRBV4-2; maybe TRBD2 (6 bases). Germline CDR1 is LGHNA and CDR2 is YNFKEQ. The CDR3 loop spans 16 amino acids. The V end lost 3 bases, the J end lost 2 bases, and 16 bases lay between the germline ends. The CDR3 DNA reads TGTGCCAGCAGCCAGGCTCTTTCCCGGGGGCAAGAGACCCAGTACTTC. Encoded protein: CASSQALSRGQETQYF.

V gene TRBV19 combines with J gene TRBJ1-6, with 7 positions matching TRBD1. Trimming took 7 bases from V and 7 from J; bases not matched to a gene: 4. Germline V gene lookup returns CDR1 LNHDA and CDR2 SQIVND (reference sequence). This CDR3 is built from 13 residues. The CDR3 spells CASTDRVNSPLHF. In DNA form, the CDR3 reads TGTGCCAGTACTGACAGGGTGAATTCACCCCTCCACTTT.

This sequence joins TRBV3-1 (or the pseudogene TRBV3-2) and TRBJ1-2, with D possibly being TRBD1 (6 bases). This CDR3 comprises 15 residues. CDR1 is LGHDT and CDR2 is YNNKEL in the germline V gene (reference sequence). V lost 4 bases and J 8 bases, leaving 20 bases between the germline ends. The CDR3 region has the DNA TGTGCCAGCAGCCCTACCACAGGGTTGACAATGGGCTACACCTTC. Translation gives CASSPTTGLTMGYTF.

The V and J genes are TRBV18 and TRBJ2-3, with 7 bases lining up with TRBD1. Germline V gene data show CDR1 as KGHSH and CDR2 as LQKENI. This CDR3 has 14 amino acids. V shed 5 bases, J shed 6 bases, and the junction held 8 bases outside the gene matches. The CDR3 is CASSAIQGSDTQYF. In DNA, the CDR3 is TGTGCCAGCTCAGCAATACAGGGGTCCGATACGCAGTATTTT.

The CDR3 nucleotides are TGTGCCAGCAGCTTACAGGCCTACAATGAGCAGTTCTTC. Encoded protein: CASSLQAYNEQFF. This sequence joins TRBV5-8 and TRBJ2-1; TRBD1 might be the D (5 bases). There are 13 residues in the CDR3. Per the germline V gene, CDR1 is SGHTS and CDR2 is YDEGEE. The germline V and J ends were trimmed by 2 bases and 2 bases, with 5 bases remaining between them.

The V call is TRBV30, the J call TRBJ2-2, with D possibly matching TRBD2 (6 bases). The germline V and J ends were trimmed by 7 bases and 2 bases, with 17 bases remaining between them. The CDR3 consists of 15 residues. Germline V gives CDR1 GTSNPN, CDR2 SVGIG (reference sequence). This chain's CDR3 is CASETRLVNTGELFF. The CDR3, as DNA: TGTGCCTCCGAGACTAGACTAGTCAACACCGGGGAGCTGTTTTTT.

The V and J genes are TRBV11-2 and TRBJ2-3; D gene ambiguous. V lost 4 bases and J 4 bases, leaving 15 bases between the germline ends. Germline V gives CDR1 SGHAT, CDR2 FQNNGV. This CDR3 is 15 amino acids long. The CDR3 loop is CASSSYYPLSDTQYF. CDR3 sequence (DNA): TGTGCCAGCAGCTCGTACTATCCACTTTCAGATACGCAGTATTTT.

V usage is TRBV18 and J usage is TRBJ1-3; a possible D gene is TRBD1 (5 bases). Germline lookup yields CDR1 KGHSH and CDR2 LQKENI. V lost 0 bases, J lost 0 bases, and 9 bases lay in between. CDR3 length: 16 amino acids. DNA for the CDR3: TGTGCCAGCTCACCACCGGGGGGACGCTCTGGAAACACCATATATTTT. Translating gives CASSPPGGRSGNTIYF.

V gene TRBV30 combines with J gene TRBJ1-1, with D uncertain. This CDR3 is built from 13 residues. CDR1 GTSNPN and CDR2 SVGIG come from the germline V gene (reference sequence). CDR3 sequence: CARSQSSGTEAFF. The CDR3 DNA is TGTGCGAGATCTCAGTCCTCGGGCACTGAAGCTTTCTTT.

The chain joins TRBV6-5 to TRBJ1-1; D is unresolved. V shed 0 bases and J shed 10 bases, with 15 bases lying between them. This CDR3 is built from 14 residues. Germline lookup yields CDR1 MNHEY and CDR2 SVGAGI. CDR3 loop: CASSYSSILSRAFF. For the CDR3, the DNA is TGTGCCAGCAGTTACTCGAGTATACTCTCTAGAGCTTTCTTT.

The V gene is TRBV3-1 (or the pseudogene TRBV3-2), the J gene TRBJ2-7; D is possibly TRBD1 (5 bases). The V end lost 2 bases, the J end lost 4 bases, and 9 bases lay between the germline ends. The CDR3 has 13 amino acids. Germline CDR1 LGHDT, CDR2 YNNKEL (reference sequence). CDR3 region: CASSQSSGYEQYF. The DNA of the CDR3 is TGTGCCAGCAGCCAATCGTCAGGGTACGAGCAGTACTTC.

As to this clone: This sample also contains other DNA sequences that code for the same CDR3. The chain links TRBV19 to TRBJ2-7; possible D gene TRBD2, 5 bases. The ends were cut back, 3 bases at V and 2 bases at J, with 8 bases in the middle. The CDR3 loop spans 13 amino acids. Germline V gives CDR1 LNHDA, CDR2 SQIVND (reference sequence). The CDR3 loop is CASSISGTYEQYF. The DNA of the CDR3 is TGTGCCAGTAGTATCAGCGGTACCTACGAGCAGTACTTC. Based on the CDR3 plus reference TRBV19 and TRBJ2-7, the full variable domain is DGGITQSPKYLFRKEGQNVTLSCEQNLNHDAMYWYRQDPGQGLRLIYYSQIVNDFQKGDIAEGYSVSREKKESFPLTVTSAQKNPTAFYLCASSISGTYEQYFGPGTRLTVT.

The chain has TRBV24-1 and TRBJ1-2; a possible D gene is TRBD1 (5 bases). CDR1 and CDR2 from the germline V gene are KGHDR and SFDVKD. CDR3 length: 15 residues. V was clipped by 2 bases and J by 8 bases, with 17 bases between them. Here the CDR3 reads CATSDSKEGSNGYTF. The DNA of the CDR3 is TGTGCCACCAGTGATTCTAAGGAGGGGAGTAACGGCTACACCTTC.

The rearrangement joins TRBV6-5 to TRBJ2-1; perhaps TRBD1 as D (6 bases). From germline, CDR1 is MNHEY and CDR2 SVGAGI. V shed 7 bases and J shed 8 bases, with 21 bases lying between them. The CDR3 is 15 amino acids. The CDR3 is CASIPAGRGDDEQFF. DNA for the CDR3: TGTGCCAGCATCCCAGCAGGCAGGGGTGACGATGAGCAGTTCTTC.

The chain joins TRBV6-5 to TRBJ2-1; 10 positions match TRBD2. Germline loops: CDR1 MNHEY, CDR2 SVGAGI. With 5 bases clipped from V and 9 bases from J, the junction kept 4 bases outside the gene matches. The CDR3 is 13 amino acids. The CDR3 region is CASSSGGAGEQFF. CDR3 DNA sequence: TGTGCCAGCAGTAGCGGGGGGGCCGGTGAGCAGTTCTTC.

V gene TRBV10-3 combines with J gene TRBJ2-6; D uncertain. V dropped 3 bases and J dropped 0 bases, with 15 bases sitting between them. The CDR3 is 18 amino acids. CDR1 ENHRY and CDR2 SYGVKD come from the germline V gene. CDR3 in DNA: TGTGCCATCAGTGACGTCGTCAGTGGTGTCTCTGGGGCCAACGTCCTGACTTTC. Protein product: CAISDVVSGVSGANVLTF.

The chain has TRBV6-5 and TRBJ1-5; D gene ambiguous. The V and J ends lost 0 bases and 6 bases respectively, with 6 bases between them. Germline CDR1 is MNHEY and CDR2 is SVGAGI. This CDR3 is 13 amino acids long. This CDR3 is CASSYSNSQPQHF. CDR3 coding DNA: TGTGCCAGCAGTTACTCGAATAGTCAGCCCCAGCATTTT.

This clone was recorded once. The chain carries TRBV6-1 and TRBJ1-5; D not resolved. The V end lost 2 bases, the J end lost 6 bases, and 8 bases lay between the germline ends. The CDR3 totals 13 residues. Germline V CDR1 and CDR2: MNHNS, SASEGT. The CDR3 loop is CASSEQVGQPQHF. CDR3 nucleotide sequence: TGTGCCAGCAGTGAACAGGTGGGTCAGCCCCAGCATTTT.

The chain recombines TRBV6-1 with TRBJ1-3; 7 nucleotides match TRBD1. The CDR3 spans 21 residues. CDR1 MNHNS and CDR2 SASEGT come from the germline V gene. V shed 2 bases, J shed 8 bases, and the junction held 27 bases outside the gene matches. CDR3 amino acids: CASSEQLISRDSTPPGDTIYF. The CDR3, as DNA: TGTGCCAGCAGTGAACAGCTTATTTCAAGGGACAGCACGCCCCCCGGTGACACCATATATTTT.

This sequence joins TRBV5-1 and TRBJ2-3; 13 nucleotides align to TRBD2. There are 18 residues in the CDR3. Trimming removed 2 bases from V and 0 bases from J; junction bases left unmatched: 6. Per germline, CDR1 SGHRS and CDR2 YFSETQ. CDR3 residues: CASSFGLAGDFSTDTQYF. The CDR3 DNA follows: TGCGCCAGCAGCTTTGGACTAGCGGGAGACTTTAGCACAGATACGCAGTATTTT.

The rearrangement uses TRBV9 and TRBJ1-2; possibly TRBD1 for D (5 bases). Germline loops: CDR1 SGDLS, CDR2 YYNGEE. Trimming pared 0 bases from V and 2 bases from J, leaving 20 bases between. The CDR3 has 18 amino acids. The CDR3 nucleotides are TGTGCCAGCAGCGTAGCAGGGAGGTGTTATTACGGGAACTATGGCTACACCTTC. Protein: CASSVAGRCYYGNYGYTF.

The chain carries TRBV2 and TRBJ2-2; D is perhaps TRBD1 (6 bases). Per germline, CDR1 SNHLY and CDR2 FYNNEI. There are 15 residues in the CDR3. V lost 5 bases, J lost 4 bases, and 14 bases lay in between. The CDR3: CASSILQGGTGELFF. CDR3 bases: TGTGCCAGCAGTATATTACAGGGCGGCACCGGGGAGCTGTTTTTT.

The V and J genes are TRBV7-9 and TRBJ2-7, with D tentatively TRBD1 (6 bases). This CDR3 has 13 residues. The germline gives CDR1 SEHNR, CDR2 FQNEAQ (reference sequence). V was cut by 4 bases and J by 5 bases, with 12 bases left in between. The CDR3 loop is CASSSLGGNEQYF. CDR3 sequence (DNA): TGTGCCAGCAGCTCCCTTGGGGGCAACGAGCAGTACTTC.

This clone was observed a handful of times. CDR3 coding DNA: TGTGCCAGTAGTATTACACAGGGAAATGAAGCTTTCTTT. It is translated as CASSITQGNEAFF. The chain combines TRBV19 with TRBJ1-1, with a tentative D call TRBD1 (6 bases). Per germline, CDR1 LNHDA and CDR2 SQIVND (reference sequence). The V and J ends lost 3 bases and 7 bases respectively, with 12 bases between them. The length of the CDR3 is 13 residues. Full variable domain (missing parts from reference TRBV19 and TRBJ1-1): DGGITQSPKYLFRKEGQNVTLSCEQNLNHDAMYWYRQDPGQGLRLIYYSQIVNDFQKGDIAEGYSVSREKKESFPLTVTSAQKNPTAFYLCASSITQGNEAFFGQGTRLTVV.

Notes on this clone: One end of the junction is discordant with germline, which a read error may explain. The chain has TRBV7-7 and TRBJ2-3; D possibly uses TRBD1 or TRBD2 (5 bases each). The CDR3 is 15 amino acids. Germline CDR1 SSHAT, CDR2 FNYEAQ (reference sequence). CDR3 loop: CASSLAPQGRDTQYF. CDR3 DNA: TGTGCTAGCAGCTTAGCGCCGCAGGGAAGGGATACGCAGTATTTT.